These 8 T cell receptor beta chains were all obtained from the same sample, sequenced in a study of response to subunit inactivated influenza vaccine. Using its own MiXCR run on the RT-PCR reads, TCRdb lists one record per CDR3 protein. The profile shows hundreds of thousands of distinct CDR3 sequences, 25% of them singletons. The source was CD4+ T cells sorted from PBMCs, collected 4 to 6 days after vaccination. These receptors were taken from a man in his fifties or sixties who received an inactivated influenza vaccine.

This clonotype was detected a few times. J is TRBJ2-7 and V is TRBV7-2; D gene ambiguous. This CDR3 has 14 amino acids. Trimming removed 7 bases from V and 6 bases from J, with 19 bases in between. Per the germline V gene, CDR1 is SGHTA and CDR2 is FQGNSA. The CDR3 reads CASISGAPSVEQYF. CDR3 sequence (DNA): TGTGCCAGCATTTCCGGAGCCCCGAGTGTCGAGCAGTACTTC.

The chain couples TRBV12-3 or TRBV12-4 to TRBJ2-7; tentatively, D is TRBD2 (7 bases). V lost 2 bases, J lost 5 bases, and 16 bases lay in between. This CDR3 region has 15 residues. In DNA, the CDR3 is TGTGCCAGCAGTTTAAAACGGGGGGCCCGCAACGAGCAGTACTTC. It is translated as CASSLKRGARNEQYF.

Only one count was recorded for this clonotype. CDR3 nucleotide sequence: TGCGCCAGCAGCTTTAGGGGCGCGGACGCTGAAGCTTTCTTT. As protein: CASSFRGADAEAFF. This chain uses TRBV5-1 with TRBJ1-1; a weak D match, TRBD1 (5 bases). V gave up 2 bases and J gave up 6 bases, with 14 bases separating them. CDR3 size: 14 residues. In germline, CDR1 is SGHRS, CDR2 YFSETQ. Full variable domain (missing parts from reference TRBV5-1 and TRBJ1-1): KAGVTQTPRYLIKTRGQQVTLSCSPISGHRSVSWYQQTPGQGLQFLFEYFSETQRNKGNFPGRFSGRQFSNSRSEMNVSTLELGDSALYLCASSFRGADAEAFFGQGTRLTVV.

This clonotype has just a few counts. The CDR3 DNA is TGTGCCAGCAGTCAATCCTGGACCTACACCGGGGAGCTGTTTTTT. Translation: CASSQSWTYTGELFF. The chain combines TRBV3-1 with TRBJ2-2; the D is unclear. V lost 6 bases and J lost 3, with 14 bases in between. CDR1 and CDR2 from the germline V gene are LGHDT and YNNKEL (reference sequence). This CDR3 spans 15 amino acids.

This clonotype was recorded a few times. The chain recombines TRBV7-6 with TRBJ2-1; no clear D. Germline V gene data show CDR1 as SGHVS and CDR2 as FNYEAQ. Trimming shortened V by 5 bases and J by 10 bases, and 12 bases separated the two germline ends. This CDR3 region has 12 residues. The CDR3 bases are TGTGCCAGCAGCCTATCCGATCGAGAGCAGTTCTTC. It translates to CASSLSDREQFF.

This chain links TRBV3-1 with TRBJ1-1; 9 bases match TRBD1. Germline V gene data show CDR1 as LGHDT and CDR2 as YNNKEL (reference sequence). The junction had 5 bases not matched to a gene; V was cut back by 4 bases and J by 2 bases. This CDR3 spans 15 amino acids. The CDR3: CASSPLGQGNTEAFF. In nucleotides, the CDR3 is TGTGCCAGCAGCCCCTTGGGACAGGGAAACACTGAAGCTTTCTTT.

J is TRBJ2-3 and V is TRBV7-9; D is undetermined. CDR1 is SEHNR, CDR2 FQNEAQ, per germline (reference sequence). Trimming removed 2 bases from V and 2 bases from J, with 14 bases in between. This CDR3 has 16 residues. The CDR3 reads CASSLSGTVTTDTQYF. CDR3 bases: TGTGCCAGCAGCTTATCTGGCACAGTAACCACAGATACGCAGTATTTT.

This clonotype has at least ten counts. The chain has TRBV7-2 and TRBJ2-5; D tentatively fits TRBD1 or TRBD2 (6 bases each). CDR1 is SGHTA, CDR2 FQGNSA, per germline. This CDR3 contains 14 residues. Trimming cost V 6 bases and J 1 base, with 12 bases left between them. CDR3 coding DNA: TGTGCCAGCAGTTTTTCGGGGGCCCAAGAGACCCAGTACTTC. Translation: CASSFSGAQETQYF.